These T cell receptor beta chains were read from a single sample in a study of blood T cell repertoires in COVID-19. Measured with immunoSEQ multiplex PCR; TCRdb has only the in-frame clones, and not every one. The table shows 160,000 or so clones, with more than 80% occurring only once. Sequencing was performed on peripheral blood. The receptors here all came from a woman in her thirties or forties with acute or convalescent COVID-19. Each CDR3 is given with its conserved first and last residue. A D gene is named only where the DNA matches it firmly. Rows may omit the clone size; those that give it use once, few, many or a size class.

clone_size	v_call	j_call	d_call	cdr3_aa	cdr3_nt
few	TRBV2	TRBJ1-4	.	CASSEGRGAEKLFF	TGTGCCAGCAGTGAAGGGCGCGGGGCTGAAAAACTGTTTTTT
.	TRBV4-1	TRBJ2-1	.	CASSQTKFSYNEQFF	TGCGCCAGCAGCCAAACAAAGTTCTCCTACAATGAGCAGTTCTTC
.	TRBV18	TRBJ2-7	.	CASSPPLSYEQYF	TGTGCCAGCTCACCACCTCTCTCCTACGAGCAGTACTTC
.	TRBV20-1	TRBJ1-5	TRBD1	CSASGGTGNQPQHF	TGCAGTGCTAGTGGTGGGACAGGGAATCAGCCCCAGCATTTT
.	TRBV11-3	TRBJ1-5	TRBD1	CASSLDPFGTGGFSNQPQHF	TGTGCCAGCAGCTTAGATCCTTTCGGGACAGGGGGCTTTAGCAATCAGCCCCAGCATTTT
.	TRBV6-5	TRBJ2-3	TRBD2	CASRGGSWTDTQYF	TGTGCCAGCAGGGGGGGGTCGTGGACAGATACGCAGTATTTT
.	TRBV7-3	TRBJ1-2	TRBD1	CASSRDSQYGYTF	TGTGCCAGCAGCCGGGACAGCCAATATGGCTACACCTTC
.	TRBV24-1	TRBJ2-7	TRBD1	CATSRGQGTSEQYF	TGTGCCACCAGTCGAGGACAGGGAACCTCCGAGCAGTACTTC
.	TRBV5-1	TRBJ2-7	TRBD1	CASSFLGQGADEQYF	TGCGCCAGCAGCTTCCTGGGACAGGGGGCTGACGAGCAGTACTTC
.	TRBV3-1/TRBV3-2	TRBJ2-7	TRBD2	CASSSLAGGLRGQYF	TGTGCCAGCAGCTCCTTAGCGGGGGGCCTTCGGGGGCAGTACTTC
.	TRBV7-9	TRBJ2-4	TRBD2	CASSTLAGGPVIQYF	TGTGCCAGCAGCACCCTAGCGGGAGGGCCGGTCATTCAGTACTTC
.	TRBV6-5	TRBJ2-7	.	CASEQAYEQYF	TGTGCCAGCGAGCAGGCCTACGAGCAGTACTTC
.	TRBV11-3	TRBJ1-1	TRBD1	CASSFDRENTEAFF	TGTGCCAGCAGCTTCGACAGGGAGAACACTGAAGCTTTCTTT
.	TRBV5-6	TRBJ2-1	TRBD2	CASSRTSNEQFF	TGTGCCAGCAGCAGGACTAGTAATGAGCAGTTCTTC
.	TRBV2	TRBJ2-6	.	CASWALSGANVLTF	TGTGCCTCCTGGGCTCTCTCTGGGGCCAACGTCCTGACTTTC
.	TRBV18	TRBJ1-5	TRBD1	CASSPKGQGLVPHNQPQHF	TGTGCCAGCTCACCAAAAGGACAGGGGCTCGTCCCTCACAATCAGCCCCAGCATTTT
.	TRBV10-3	TRBJ1-2	.	CAISRYVDGYTF	TGTGCCATCAGCCGGTATGTTGATGGCTACACCTTC
.	TRBV12-3/TRBV12-4	TRBJ2-5	TRBD1	CASSRDRGPQYF	TGTGCCAGCAGTAGGGACAGGGGGCCCCAGTACTTC
.	TRBV7-2	TRBJ1-5	.	CASSASQAANQPQHF	TGTGCCAGCAGCGCGTCCCAGGCAGCCAATCAGCCCCAGCATTTT
.	TRBV4-1	TRBJ1-2	TRBD1	CASSQEGRGQGARGYTF	TGCGCCAGCAGCCAAGAGGGTCGCGGACAGGGGGCTCGCGGCTACACCTTC
few	TRBV2	TRBJ1-1	.	CASKLNLGGIAFF	TGTGCCAGCAAACTTAACCTGGGGGGAATAGCTTTCTTT
.	TRBV2	TRBJ2-1	.	CASSGDDRRGNNEQFF	TGTGCCAGCAGTGGAGATGACAGAAGGGGGAACAATGAGCAGTTCTTC
.	TRBV6-5	TRBJ2-3	.	CASGWSGSTDTQYF	TGTGCCAGCGGTTGGAGCGGGAGCACAGATACGCAGTATTTT
.	TRBV27	TRBJ2-3	TRBD2	CASSELAGVAGTDTQYF	TGTGCCAGCAGTGAACTTGCGGGAGTTGCGGGCACAGATACGCAGTATTTT
.	TRBV14	TRBJ1-1	TRBD1	CASSRPGTANTEAFF	TGTGCCAGCAGCCGGCCCGGGACAGCGAACACTGAAGCTTTCTTT
.	TRBV27	TRBJ1-1	TRBD1	CASVSGGTEAFF	TGTGCCAGCGTCTCAGGGGGGACTGAAGCTTTCTTT